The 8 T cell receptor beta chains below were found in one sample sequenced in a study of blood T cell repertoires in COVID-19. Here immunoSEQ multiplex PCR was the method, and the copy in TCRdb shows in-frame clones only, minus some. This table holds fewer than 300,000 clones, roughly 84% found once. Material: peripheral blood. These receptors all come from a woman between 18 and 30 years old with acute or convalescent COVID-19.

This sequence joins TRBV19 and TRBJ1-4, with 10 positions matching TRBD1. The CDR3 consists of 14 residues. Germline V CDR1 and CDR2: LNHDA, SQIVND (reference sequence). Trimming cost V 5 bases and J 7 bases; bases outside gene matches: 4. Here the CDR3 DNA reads TGTGCCAGTAGTTTTGGGACAGGGGTTGAAAAACTGTTTTTT. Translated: CASSFGTGVEKLFF.

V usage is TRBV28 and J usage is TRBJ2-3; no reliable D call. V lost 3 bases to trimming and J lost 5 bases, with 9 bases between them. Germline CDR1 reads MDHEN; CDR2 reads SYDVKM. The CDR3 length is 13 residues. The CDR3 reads CASSFRFLDTQYF. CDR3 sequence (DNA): TGTGCCAGCAGTTTCAGGTTTCTAGATACGCAGTATTTT. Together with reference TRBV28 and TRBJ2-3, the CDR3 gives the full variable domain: DVKVTQSSRYLVKRTGEKVFLECVQDMDHENMFWYRQDPGLGLRLIYFSYDVKMKEKGDIPEGYSVSREKKERFSLILESASTNQTSMYLCASSFRFLDTQYFGPGTRLTVL.

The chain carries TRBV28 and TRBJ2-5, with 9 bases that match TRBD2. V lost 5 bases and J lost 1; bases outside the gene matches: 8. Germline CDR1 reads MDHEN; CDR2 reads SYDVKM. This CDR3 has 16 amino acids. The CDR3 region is CASSDPGGRAQETQYF. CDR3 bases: TGTGCCAGCAGTGATCCGGGCGGGAGGGCCCAAGAGACCCAGTACTTC.

The CDR3 DNA sequence: TGTGCCAGCAGCGTATGGAGCTCTGGGGCCAACGTCCTGACTTTC. Translating gives CASSVWSSGANVLTF. The chain links TRBV9 to TRBJ2-6, with D unresolved. From germline, CDR1 is SGDLS and CDR2 YYNGEE. The CDR3 contains 15 residues. V lost 1 base and J 0 bases, leaving 5 bases between the germline ends.

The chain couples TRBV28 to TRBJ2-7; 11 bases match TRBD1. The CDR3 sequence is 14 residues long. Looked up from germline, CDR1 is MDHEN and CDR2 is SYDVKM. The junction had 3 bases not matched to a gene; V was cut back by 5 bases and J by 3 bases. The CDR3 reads CASSGTGGLYEQYF. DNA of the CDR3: TGTGCCAGCAGTGGGACAGGGGGACTCTACGAGCAGTACTTC.

CDR3 bases: TGTGCCAGCAGCTTCTGGGACAGGGACGCCATTCAGTACTTC. Protein sequence: CASSFWDRDAIQYF. The chain recombines TRBV7-9 with TRBJ2-4, with TRBD1 identical over 9 bases. Germline V lookup: CDR1 SEHNR, CDR2 FQNEAQ (reference sequence). Germline trimming cut 3 bases from V and 9 bases from J; bases unmatched to any gene: 6. This CDR3 has 14 amino acids.

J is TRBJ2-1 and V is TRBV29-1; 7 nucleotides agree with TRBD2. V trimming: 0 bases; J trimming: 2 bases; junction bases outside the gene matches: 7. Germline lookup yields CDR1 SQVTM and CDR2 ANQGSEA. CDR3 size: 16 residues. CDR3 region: CSVEERSSGPYNEQFF. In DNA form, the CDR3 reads TGCAGCGTTGAAGAGAGGTCTAGCGGCCCCTACAATGAGCAGTTCTTC.

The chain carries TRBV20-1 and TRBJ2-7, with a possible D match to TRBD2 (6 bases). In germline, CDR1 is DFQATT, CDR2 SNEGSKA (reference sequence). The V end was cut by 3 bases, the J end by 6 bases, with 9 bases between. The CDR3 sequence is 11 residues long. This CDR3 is CSARTGSEQYF. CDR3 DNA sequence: TGCAGTGCTAGGACCGGGAGCGAGCAGTACTTC.